A single sample is the source of the 11 T cell receptor beta chains below, sequenced in a study of T cell changes during pregnancy in multiple sclerosis. TCRdb keeps only in-frame clones here, not all; method: immunoSEQ multiplex PCR. The repertoire holds 30,000 or so clones, roughly nine tenths seen once, with about 10% in the top ten. The source was CD8+ T cells from peripheral blood mononuclear cells, collected in the second trimester of pregnancy. These receptors were taken from a female donor with multiple sclerosis, enrolled in a pregnancy study.

The rearrangement links TRBV16 to TRBJ2-7; 9 bases are a match to TRBD2. V was pared by 5 bases and J by 2 bases, with 4 bases of the junction left unmatched. The CDR3 is 14 amino acids. CDR1 is KGHSY, CDR2 FQNENV, per germline. The CDR3 sequence is CASSGTSRPYEQYF. CDR3 bases: TGTGCCAGCAGCGGGACTAGCAGACCCTACGAGCAGTACTTC.

V and J are TRBV7-9 and TRBJ2-7; D might be TRBD2 (6 bases). The CDR3 is 14 residues long. Trimming shortened V by 3 bases and J by 4 bases, and 13 bases separated the two germline ends. The germline gives CDR1 SEHNR, CDR2 FQNEAQ (reference sequence). The CDR3 reads CASSLTGLAYEQYF. Here the CDR3 DNA reads TGTGCCAGCAGCTTGACGGGACTCGCGTACGAGCAGTACTTC.

The V and J genes are TRBV7-6 and TRBJ2-7; D possibly corresponds to TRBD1 (6 bases). V shed 2 bases and J shed 6 bases, with 17 bases lying between them. This CDR3 comprises 15 residues. CDR1 and CDR2 from the germline V gene are SGHVS and FNYEAQ. CDR3 sequence reads: CASSLRSQGDGEQYF. CDR3 nucleotides: TGTGCCAGCAGCTTAAGGTCACAGGGTGACGGCGAGCAGTACTTC.

The chain joins TRBV29-1 to TRBJ1-1, with a possible D match to TRBD1 (5 bases). Per the germline V gene, CDR1 is SQVTM and CDR2 is ANQGSEA. Trimming shortened V by 8 bases and J by 4 bases, and 14 bases separated the two germline ends. The CDR3 is 12 residues long. For the CDR3, the DNA is TGCAGCTCCCTCAGTGGGGCCACTGAAGCTTTCTTT. Its translation: CSSLSGATEAFF.

The chain uses TRBV14 and TRBJ2-7; 8 nucleotides agree with TRBD1. With 2 bases clipped from V and 5 bases from J, the junction kept 5 bases outside the gene matches. Germline-derived CDR1 and CDR2 are SGHDN and FVKESK. CDR3 size: 14 residues. CDR3 sequence: CASSQPGGRHEQYF. The CDR3 nucleotides read TGTGCCAGCAGCCAACCAGGGGGCCGCCACGAGCAGTACTTC.

The chain couples TRBV7-3 to TRBJ2-3, with TRBD2 matching 7 bases. CDR1 is SGHTA and CDR2 is FQGTGA in the germline V gene. The trim removed 3 bases at V and 5 bases at J, leaving 8 bases unmatched. This CDR3 has 15 amino acids. CDR3 DNA: TGTGCCAGCAGCTTTCGACTAGCATCCGGAGATACGCAGTATTTT. Translated, it gives CASSFRLASGDTQYF.

This chain uses TRBV5-5 with TRBJ2-7, with 7 bases matching TRBD1. With 3 bases clipped from V and 3 bases from J, the junction kept 6 bases outside the gene matches. The CDR3 is 14 amino acids. CDR1 is SGHKS and CDR2 is YYEKEE in the germline V gene (reference sequence). The CDR3 sequence is CASSSDREYYEQYF. CDR3 DNA sequence: TGTGCCAGCAGCTCTGACAGGGAGTACTACGAGCAGTACTTC.

The count of this clone is one. The CDR3 spells CASSLAIGTGGEEQYF. The CDR3 coding sequence is TGTGCCAGCAGCTTAGCTATCGGGACAGGGGGAGAGGAGCAGTACTTC. V and J are TRBV7-6 and TRBJ2-7, with 11 bases lining up with TRBD1. V dropped 0 bases and J dropped 7; count of bases not matched to a gene: 8. The germline CDR1 and CDR2 sequences are SGHVS and FNYEAQ. The length of the CDR3 is 16 residues.

This chain links TRBV27 with TRBJ2-3; 7 positions match TRBD2. V trimming: 2 bases; J trimming: 6 bases; junction bases outside the gene matches: 8. The germline gives CDR1 MNHEY, CDR2 SMNVEV (reference sequence). The CDR3 runs 15 residues. The CDR3 coding sequence is TGTGCCAGCAGTTTAAGGGCGCTAGCGGCGGATACGCAGTATTTT. Protein product: CASSLRALAADTQYF.

This chain uses TRBV28 with TRBJ2-7, with D tentatively TRBD2 (6 bases). Trimming removed 2 bases from V and 0 bases from J, with 14 bases in between. CDR1 MDHEN and CDR2 SYDVKM come from the germline V gene. The CDR3 covers 16 residues. The DNA for the CDR3 is TGTGCCAGCAGTTTAGGGGGGATTCGAAGCTCCTACGAGCAGTACTTC. Translating gives CASSLGGIRSSYEQYF.

The chain uses TRBV7-2 and TRBJ2-2; no firm D call. This CDR3 contains 12 residues. V lost 5 bases, J lost 5 bases, and 6 bases lay in between. CDR1 SGHTA and CDR2 FQGNSA come from the germline V gene. This chain's CDR3 is CASSPRTGELFF. CDR3 bases: TGTGCCAGCAGCCCCAGGACCGGGGAGCTGTTTTTT.